This T cell receptor beta chain was retrieved from a study of response to subunit inactivated influenza vaccine. General study points: Few new T cells, the authors suggested, are recruited by each seasonal influenza vaccination.

TCRdb reprocessed the RT-PCR reads via MiXCR and lists one record per CDR3 protein. The table shows approximately 500,000 distinct CDR3 sequences, with around 13% occurring only once. Regarding this clonotype: Its antigen is still unknown.

Germline CDR1 is SGHRS and CDR2 is YFSETQ. J gave up 4 bases and V 4 bases, and 14 bases lay outside the gene matches. There are 16 residues in the CDR3. This specimen consisted of PBMCs from blood, obtained about 6 weeks after vaccination. The receptor's source is a middle-aged man who received an inactivated influenza vaccine. The chain is built from TRBV5-1 and TRBJ2-7; 7 bases map to TRBD2. DNA for the CDR3: TGCGCCAGCAGCGAGACGCCGACTAGCTCCTTGTACGAGCAGTACTTC. This codes for CASSETPTSSLYEQYF.